The 7 T cell receptor beta chains listed next were all sequenced from one sample in a study of shared clonotypes between healthy human individuals. Produced via immunoSEQ multiplex PCR; TCRdb's table is partial and in-frame only. The sample yields about 2,500,000 clones, approximately 90% seen once. The sample taken for sequencing was naive CD4+ T cells sorted from blood. Subset reported: CD45RA+ positively selected. The receptors shown here come from a man aged 18 to 30 in good health.

The chain carries TRBV7-2 and TRBJ1-6; D is perhaps TRBD1 (6 bases). Looked up from germline, CDR1 is SGHTA and CDR2 is FQGNSA. V was shortened by 1 base and J by 7 bases, with 8 bases between the two germline ends. The CDR3 runs to 14 residues. The CDR3 DNA sequence: TGTGCCAGCAGCTTAGAACAGGGAAATTCACCCCTCCACTTT. Its translation is CASSLEQGNSPLHF.

This clone was detected once. The chain joins TRBV5-5 to TRBJ1-5, with a tentative D call TRBD1 (5 bases). Germline CDR1 and CDR2: SGHKS and YYEKEE (reference sequence). The CDR3 is made up of 14 amino acids. Trimming took 4 bases from V and 2 from J, leaving 10 bases between them. CDR3 amino acids: CASSRGGGNQPQHF. The CDR3, as DNA: TGTGCCAGCAGCCGGGGGGGTGGCAATCAGCCCCAGCATTTT.

This clone has only one observation. The rearrangement joins TRBV5-1 to TRBJ2-7; 9 bases match TRBD1. The trim removed 7 bases at V and 2 bases at J, leaving 7 bases unmatched. Germline V gene lookup returns CDR1 SGHRS and CDR2 YFSETQ. The CDR3 totals 14 residues. This chain's CDR3 is CASGSGQGPYEQYF. Here the CDR3 DNA reads TGCGCCAGCGGATCGGGACAGGGTCCCTACGAGCAGTACTTC.

A remark on this clone: The sample contains more than one DNA sequence encoding this CDR3. The chain joins TRBV10-3 to TRBJ1-1; no firm D call. The germline V gene has CDR1 ENHRY and CDR2 SYGVKD. The CDR3 runs 13 residues. Trimming removed 6 bases from V and 2 bases from J, with 10 bases in between. In DNA, the CDR3 is TGTGCCATCAGCGACGGTCGTAACACTGAAGCTTTCTTT. Translated, it gives CAISDGRNTEAFF.

The chain recombines TRBV2 with TRBJ2-7; TRBD2 might be the D (6 bases). With 6 bases removed from V and 3 bases from J, the gap between germline ends came to 18 bases. CDR1 is SNHLY, CDR2 FYNNEI, per germline. There are 15 residues in the CDR3. CDR3 amino acids: CASRLRDSTIYEQYF. In DNA form, the CDR3 reads TGTGCCAGCAGACTCCGGGACTCGACTATCTACGAGCAGTACTTC.

As concerns this clone: This specimen includes other DNA sequences encoding the same CDR3. In DNA, the CDR3 is TGCAGTGCCCCAAGGACTGAAGCTTTCTTT. It is translated as CSAPRTEAFF. The chain is built from TRBV20-1 and TRBJ1-1; the D is unclear. V lost 6 bases and J lost 5, with 7 bases in between. Per germline, CDR1 DFQATT and CDR2 SNEGSKA (reference sequence). The CDR3 loop spans 10 amino acids.

The chain has TRBV7-2 and TRBJ2-3, with TRBD2 matching over 10 bases. Per germline, CDR1 SGHTA and CDR2 FQGNSA. V trimming: 2 bases; J trimming: 3 bases; junction bases outside the gene matches: 11. The CDR3 spans 18 residues. CDR3 nucleotides: TGTGCCAGCAGCTTATCGGGGCCCCAACTAGCGGGGACAGATACGCAGTATTTT. Translating it yields CASSLSGPQLAGTDTQYF.